This T cell receptor beta chain is from a study of cytomegalovirus exposure and HLA in healthy donors. On the study more broadly: The 120 or so validation repertoires used the same platform as the approximately 700 first-cohort repertoires (as reported by a later analysis).

Trimming took off 0 bases at V and 7 bases at J, with 7 bases between the two ends. CDR1 GTSNPN and CDR2 SVGIG come from the germline V gene (reference sequence). This CDR3 has 12 residues. Produced via immunoSEQ multiplex PCR; TCRdb's table is partial and in-frame only. The sample has approximately 220,000 clones, roughly 88% seen once; the top ten hold over 11%. The study drew the donors from its 120-subject validation cohort, separate from the approximately 670-subject first cohort. Sequenced sample: PBMCs. This TCR was recovered from a woman in her twenties or thirties in good health and CMV-seropositive. The chain is built from TRBV30 and TRBJ2-4; D ambiguous. CDR3 amino acids: CAWSVDLNIQYF. CDR3 DNA: TGTGCCTGGAGTGTCGATCTTAACATTCAGTACTTC.